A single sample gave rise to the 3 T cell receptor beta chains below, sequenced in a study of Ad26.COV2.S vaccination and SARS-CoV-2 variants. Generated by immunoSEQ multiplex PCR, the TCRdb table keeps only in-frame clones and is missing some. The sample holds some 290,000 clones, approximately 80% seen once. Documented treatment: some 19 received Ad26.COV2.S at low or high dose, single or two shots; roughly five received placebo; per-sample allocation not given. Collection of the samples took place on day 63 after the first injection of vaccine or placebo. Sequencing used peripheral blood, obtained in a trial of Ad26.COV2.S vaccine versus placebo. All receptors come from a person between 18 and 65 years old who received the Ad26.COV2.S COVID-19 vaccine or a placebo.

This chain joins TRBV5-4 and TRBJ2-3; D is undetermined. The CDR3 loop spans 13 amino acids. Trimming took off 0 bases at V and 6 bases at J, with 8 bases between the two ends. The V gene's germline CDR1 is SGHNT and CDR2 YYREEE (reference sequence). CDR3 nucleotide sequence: TGTGCCAGCAGCTTGGGAGGACGGGATACGCAGTATTTT. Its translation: CASSLGGRDTQYF.

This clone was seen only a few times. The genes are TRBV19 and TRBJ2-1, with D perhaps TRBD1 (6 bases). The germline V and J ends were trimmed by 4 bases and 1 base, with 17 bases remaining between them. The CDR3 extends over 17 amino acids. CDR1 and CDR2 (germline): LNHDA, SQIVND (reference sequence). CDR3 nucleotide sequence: TGTGCCAGTAGTACCCTTATGGGGGCGGAATCCTACAATGAGCAGTTCTTC. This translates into CASSTLMGAESYNEQFF.

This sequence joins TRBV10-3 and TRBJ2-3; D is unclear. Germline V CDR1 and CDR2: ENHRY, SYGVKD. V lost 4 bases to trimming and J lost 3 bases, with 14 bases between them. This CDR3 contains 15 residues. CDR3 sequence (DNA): TGTGCCATCAGTGGGAACAGATACTTGACAGATACGCAGTATTTT. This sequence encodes CAISGNRYLTDTQYF.